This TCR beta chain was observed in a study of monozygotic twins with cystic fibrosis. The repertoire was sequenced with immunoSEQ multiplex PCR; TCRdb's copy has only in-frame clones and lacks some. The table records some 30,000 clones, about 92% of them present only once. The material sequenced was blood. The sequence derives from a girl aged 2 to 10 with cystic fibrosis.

The CDR3 sequence is CASSLALKATAAYNEQFF. In nucleotides, the CDR3 is TGCGCCAGCAGCTTGGCCCTCAAGGCGACAGCGGCTTACAATGAGCAGTTCTTC. The chain employs TRBV5-1 and TRBJ2-1; D assignment may be TRBD1 or TRBD2 (5 bases each). Trimming removed 0 bases from V and 4 bases from J, with 20 bases in between. Germline values: CDR1 SGHRS, CDR2 YFSETQ. The CDR3 has 18 residues. Using reference TRBV5-1 and TRBJ2-1 for the parts outside the CDR3, the full variable domain is KAGVTQTPRYLIKTRGQQVTLSCSPISGHRSVSWYQQTPGQGLQFLFEYFSETQRNKGNFPGRFSGRQFSNSRSEMNVSTLELGDSALYLCASSLALKATAAYNEQFFGPGTRLTVL.